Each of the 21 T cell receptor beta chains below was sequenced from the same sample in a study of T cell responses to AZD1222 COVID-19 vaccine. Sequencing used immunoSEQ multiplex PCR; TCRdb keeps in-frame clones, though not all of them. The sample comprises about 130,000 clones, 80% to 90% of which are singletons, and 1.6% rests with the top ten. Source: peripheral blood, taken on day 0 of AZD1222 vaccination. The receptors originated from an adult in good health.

CDR3 region: CASSALSTGNTIYF. The DNA for the CDR3 is TGTGCCAGTAGTGCCTTAAGTACTGGAAACACCATATATTTT. The chain recombines TRBV19 with TRBJ1-3; D is unresolved. CDR1 and CDR2 (germline): LNHDA, SQIVND (reference sequence). The CDR3 loop spans 14 amino acids. Trimming removed 5 bases at V and 2 bases at J, with 10 bases between. The full variable domain, its missing parts supplied by reference TRBV19 and TRBJ1-3, is DGGITQSPKYLFRKEGQNVTLSCEQNLNHDAMYWYRQDPGQGLRLIYYSQIVNDFQKGDIAEGYSVSREKKESFPLTVTSAQKNPTAFYLCASSALSTGNTIYFGEGSWLTVV.

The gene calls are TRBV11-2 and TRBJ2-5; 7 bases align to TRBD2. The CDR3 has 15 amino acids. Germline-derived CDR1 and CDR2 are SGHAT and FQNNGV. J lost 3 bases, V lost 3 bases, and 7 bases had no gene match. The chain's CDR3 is CASSFYGTTKETQYF. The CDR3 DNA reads TGTGCCAGCAGCTTCTATGGGACTACTAAAGAGACCCAGTACTTC.

The CDR3 coding sequence is TGTGCCAGCACCTCTAACAATGAGCAGTTCTTC. Amino acid sequence: CASTSNNEQFF. The V gene is TRBV6-5, the J gene TRBJ2-1; D uncertain. V was shortened by 7 bases and J by 5 bases, with 6 bases between the two germline ends. The germline V gene has CDR1 MNHEY and CDR2 SVGAGI. This CDR3 is built from 11 residues.

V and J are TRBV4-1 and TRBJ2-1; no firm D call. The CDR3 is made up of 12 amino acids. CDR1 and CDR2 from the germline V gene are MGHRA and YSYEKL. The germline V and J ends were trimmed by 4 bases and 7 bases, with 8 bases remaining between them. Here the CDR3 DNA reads TGCGCCAGCAGCCTCTATATGAATGAGCAGTTCTTC. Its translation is CASSLYMNEQFF.

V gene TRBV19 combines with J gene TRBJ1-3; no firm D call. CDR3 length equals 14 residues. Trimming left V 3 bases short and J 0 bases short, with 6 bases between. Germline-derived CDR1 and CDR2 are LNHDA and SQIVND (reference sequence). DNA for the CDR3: TGTGCCAGTAGTATGTGGGGCTCTGGAAACACCATATATTTT. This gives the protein CASSMWGSGNTIYF.

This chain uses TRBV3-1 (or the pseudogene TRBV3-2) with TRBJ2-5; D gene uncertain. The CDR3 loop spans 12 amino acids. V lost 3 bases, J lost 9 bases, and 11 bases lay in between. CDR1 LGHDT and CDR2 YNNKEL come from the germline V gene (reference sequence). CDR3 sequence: CASSHGGGPQYF. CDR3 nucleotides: TGTGCCAGCAGCCACGGTGGTGGACCCCAGTACTTC.

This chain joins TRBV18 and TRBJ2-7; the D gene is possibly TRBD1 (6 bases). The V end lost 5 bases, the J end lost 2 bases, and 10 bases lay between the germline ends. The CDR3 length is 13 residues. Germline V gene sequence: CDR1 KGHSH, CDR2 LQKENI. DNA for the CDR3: TGTGCCAGCTCAAACCAGGGGCCCTACGAGCAGTACTTC. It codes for CASSNQGPYEQYF.

CDR3 protein: CASGEYEQYF. The CDR3 nucleotides are TGTGCCAGCGGGGAATACGAGCAGTACTTC. The chain joins TRBV6-5 to TRBJ2-7; D remains unclear. V shed 8 bases and J shed 4 bases, with 6 bases lying between them. The germline gives CDR1 MNHEY, CDR2 SVGAGI. CDR3 length: 10 residues.

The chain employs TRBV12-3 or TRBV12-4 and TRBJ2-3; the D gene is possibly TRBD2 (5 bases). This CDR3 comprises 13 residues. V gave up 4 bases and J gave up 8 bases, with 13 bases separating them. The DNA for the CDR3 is TGTGCCAGCAGTTCCGCCGGGGTCGGTACGCAGTATTTT. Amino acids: CASSSAGVGTQYF.

The CDR3 DNA follows: TGTGCCAGCAGCATAAAACAAATAGCGGGAATAACAGAGACCCAGTACTTC. Amino acids: CASSIKQIAGITETQYF. The rearrangement links TRBV7-2 to TRBJ2-5; 8 bases align to TRBD2. The junction had 15 bases not matched to a gene; V was cut back by 5 bases and J by 4 bases. Germline-derived CDR1 and CDR2 are SGHTA and FQGNSA. The CDR3 covers 17 residues.

CDR3 loop: CASSRGGTGQAYEQYF. As DNA, the CDR3 is TGTGCCAGCTCACGGGGAGGGACGGGACAGGCCTACGAGCAGTACTTC. The chain is built from TRBV18 and TRBJ2-7; tentative D call: TRBD1 (8 bases). Germline CDR1 reads KGHSH; CDR2 reads LQKENI. Deletions cut 4 bases from V and 2 bases from J, with 18 bases between. This CDR3 region has 16 residues.

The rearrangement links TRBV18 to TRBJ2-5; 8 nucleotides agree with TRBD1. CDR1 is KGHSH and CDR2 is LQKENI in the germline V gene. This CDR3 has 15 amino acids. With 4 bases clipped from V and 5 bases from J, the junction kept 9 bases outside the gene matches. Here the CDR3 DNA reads TGTGCCAGCTCACTCGGACAGGGAAGGGTGGAGACCCAGTACTTC. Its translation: CASSLGQGRVETQYF.

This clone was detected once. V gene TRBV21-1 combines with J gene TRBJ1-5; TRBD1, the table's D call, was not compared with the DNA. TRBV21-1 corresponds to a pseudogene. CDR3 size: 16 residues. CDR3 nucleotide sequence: TGTGCCAGCAGCAAAGGAGGGACAGCCGACAATCAGCCCCAGCATTTT. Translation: CASSKGGTADNQPQHF.

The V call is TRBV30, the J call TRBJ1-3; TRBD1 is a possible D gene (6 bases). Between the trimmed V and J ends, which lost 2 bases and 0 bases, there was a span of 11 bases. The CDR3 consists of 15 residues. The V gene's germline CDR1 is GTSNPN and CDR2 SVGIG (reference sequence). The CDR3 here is CAWSRGTSSGNTIYF. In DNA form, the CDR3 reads TGTGCCTGGAGTAGGGGGACCAGCTCTGGAAACACCATATATTTT.

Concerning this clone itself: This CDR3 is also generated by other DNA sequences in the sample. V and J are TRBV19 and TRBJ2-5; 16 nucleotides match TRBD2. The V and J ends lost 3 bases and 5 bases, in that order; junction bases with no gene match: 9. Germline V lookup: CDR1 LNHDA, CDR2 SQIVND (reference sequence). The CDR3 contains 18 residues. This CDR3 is CASSMGLAGGRSGETQYF. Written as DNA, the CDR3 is TGTGCCAGTAGTATGGGACTAGCGGGAGGGCGATCGGGGGAGACCCAGTACTTC.

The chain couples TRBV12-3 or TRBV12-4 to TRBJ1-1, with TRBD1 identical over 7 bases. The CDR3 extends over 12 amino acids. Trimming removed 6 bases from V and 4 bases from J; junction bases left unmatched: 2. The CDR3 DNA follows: TGTGCCAGCAGCCAGGGGGGCACTGAAGCTTTCTTT. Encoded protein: CASSQGGTEAFF.

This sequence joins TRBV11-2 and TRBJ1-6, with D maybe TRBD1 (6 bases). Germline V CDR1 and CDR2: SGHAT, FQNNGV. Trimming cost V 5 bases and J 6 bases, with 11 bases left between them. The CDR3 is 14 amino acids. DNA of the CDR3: TGTGCCAGCAGCCTCACAGGGTCTAATTCACCCCTCCACTTT. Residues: CASSLTGSNSPLHF.

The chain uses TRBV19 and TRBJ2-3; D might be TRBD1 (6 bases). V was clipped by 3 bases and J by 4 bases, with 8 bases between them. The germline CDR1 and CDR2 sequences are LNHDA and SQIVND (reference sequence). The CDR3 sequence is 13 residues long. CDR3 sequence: CASSIQGSDTQYF. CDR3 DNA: TGTGCCAGTAGTATTCAGGGGTCAGATACGCAGTATTTT.

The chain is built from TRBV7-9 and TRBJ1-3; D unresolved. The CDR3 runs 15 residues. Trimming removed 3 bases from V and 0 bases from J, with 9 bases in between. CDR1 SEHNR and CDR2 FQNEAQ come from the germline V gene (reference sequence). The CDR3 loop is CASSFQTLSGNTIYF. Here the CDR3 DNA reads TGTGCCAGCAGCTTCCAGACCCTCTCTGGAAACACCATATATTTT.

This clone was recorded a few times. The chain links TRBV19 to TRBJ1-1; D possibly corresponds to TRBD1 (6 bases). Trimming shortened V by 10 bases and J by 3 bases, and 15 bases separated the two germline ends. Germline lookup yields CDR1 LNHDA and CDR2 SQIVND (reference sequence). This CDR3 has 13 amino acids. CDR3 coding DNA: TGTGCCATCTCAACAGGGTTGGACACTGAAGCTTTCTTT. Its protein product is CAISTGLDTEAFF.

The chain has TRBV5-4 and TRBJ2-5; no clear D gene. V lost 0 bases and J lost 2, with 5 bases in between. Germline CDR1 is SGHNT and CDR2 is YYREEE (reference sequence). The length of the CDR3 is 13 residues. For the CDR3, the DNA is TGTGCCAGCAGCTTGGCTCAGCAAGAGACCCAGTACTTC. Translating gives CASSLAQQETQYF.